This T cell receptor (beta chain) was identified during a study of OX40 agonist ivuxolimab in advanced cancers. A single count supports this clone. Peripheral blood came from all dose cohorts at three timepoints. Assay: immunoSEQ multiplex PCR; the TCRdb copy retains only in-frame clones and omits some. This table holds approximately 77,000 clones, approximately 92% found once. V shed 0 bases and J shed 2 bases, with 5 bases lying between them. The CDR3 spans 13 residues. CDR1 and CDR2 (germline): SGDLS, YYNGEE. This specimen was CD4+ or CD8+ T cells sorted from blood, taken in a trial of the OX40 agonist ivuxolimab. This clonotype was sampled from an adult with an advanced solid tumor such as melanoma, head and neck, liver or kidney cancer. This chain connects TRBV9 to TRBJ2-5, with unresolved D. CDR3 amino acids: CASSVVEQETQYF. The CDR3 nucleotides read TGTGCCAGCAGCGTAGTCGAGCAAGAGACCCAGTACTTC.